This TCR beta chain was recorded in a study of T cells in Graves' hyperthyroidism and ophthalmopathy. In the study overall: Peripheral blood was acquired at first diagnosis, ahead of any therapy whatsoever.

Among the patients, aged 18 to 65, hyperthyroidism was newly diagnosed and had lasted under 2 months. Amplification of TCR beta CDR3 regions was performed using RNA transcripts as template. During a first-round RT-PCR of the TCR CDR3, the HTBI primer set was used. TCRdb reprocessed the multiplex PCR reads via MiXCR and lists one record per CDR3 protein. There are around 800,000 distinct CDR3 sequences in the sample; 38% occur only once, and approximately 8.7% lies in the top ten. V lost 0 bases and J 5 bases, leaving 12 bases between the germline ends. CDR1 is SGHRS and CDR2 is YFSETQ in the germline V gene. The CDR3 covers 14 residues.

What was sequenced was blood. The sequence derives from a man between 18 and 29 years old with Graves' hyperthyroidism. This chain links TRBV5-1 with TRBJ2-7; D possibly uses TRBD1 or TRBD2 (6 bases each). The CDR3 is CASSLDGGQDEQYF. CDR3 nucleotides: TGCGCCAGCAGCTTGGATGGGGGGCAGGACGAGCAGTACTTC.